These T cell receptor beta chains were read from a single sample in a study of blood T cell repertoires in COVID-19. Libraries were prepared by immunoSEQ multiplex PCR; TCRdb keeps only in-frame clonotypes and omits some of them. The table has about 260,000 clones, 88% seen once. The sequencing sample was made of peripheral blood. The receptor set was obtained from a woman aged 70-85 years with COVID-19, enrolled during active disease. Each CDR3 is given with its conserved first and last residue. The D gene is left open where the match is weak. Only part of the rows carry a size: once, few, many, or a class if the clone is expanded.

.	.	TRBV29-1	TRBJ2-1	TGCAGCGTTGGGGGACAACCTAACAATGAGCAGTTCTTC	CSVGGQPNNEQFF
.	TRBD2	TRBV7-9	TRBJ2-1	TGTGCCAGCGCGGGGGACCCCTACAATGAGCAGTTCTTC	CASAGDPYNEQFF
.	.	TRBV2	TRBJ1-1	TGTGCCAGCAGTGAGAGTGAAGCTTTCTTT	CASSESEAFF
few	TRBD2	TRBV5-1	TRBJ2-7	TGCGCCAGCAGCCGGACTAGCGGGAGGGAGAACGAGCAGTACTTC	CASSRTSGRENEQYF
.	TRBD2	TRBV5-1	TRBJ2-1	TGCGCCAGCAGCCCAACTAGCGGGACATACGACAATGAGCAGTTCTTC	CASSPTSGTYDNEQFF
.	.	TRBV4-2	TRBJ1-5	TGTGCCAGCAGCCAAGTCGGGAACAATCAGCCCCAGCATTTT	CASSQVGNNQPQHF
.	.	TRBV19	TRBJ2-2	TGTGCCAGTAGTATGGGCGGGATTGGTGGCGGGGAGCTGTTTTTT	CASSMGGIGGGELFF
.	.	TRBV19	TRBJ2-5	TGTGCCAGTAGCGAGGGAGTTCCCCTTTCCAAAGAGACCCAGTACTTC	CASSEGVPLSKETQYF
.	TRBD2	TRBV7-9	TRBJ2-7	TGTGCCAGCAGCTCCGATCCTGGCGGGCTAGCGGGGCTCTCCTACGAGCAGTACTTC	CASSSDPGGLAGLSYEQYF
.	.	TRBV12-3/TRBV12-4	TRBJ2-3	TGTGCCAGCAGTTTCACTATCACAGATACGCAGTATTTT	CASSFTITDTQYF
.	TRBD2	TRBV10-2	TRBJ2-7	TGCGCCAGCAGTCGTGGAGCGGGAGGCTACGAGCAGTACTTC	CASSRGAGGYEQYF
few	.	TRBV5-5	TRBJ2-2	TGTGCCAGCAGCCCGACAGGGAGGCCGGACACCGGGGAGCTGTTTTTT	CASSPTGRPDTGELFF
.	.	TRBV30	TRBJ1-2	TGTGCCTGGAGTTACAGGGAGCATGGCTACACCTTC	CAWSYREHGYTF
.	.	TRBV9	TRBJ2-5	TGTGCCAGCAGCGCTGGGATTAGCGGTGGGGGAGAGACCCAGTACTTC	CASSAGISGGGETQYF
.	TRBD1	TRBV12-5	TRBJ1-5	TGTGCTAGTGGTTCGGGACAGGGTAATTCAGGGCAGCCCCAGCATTTT	CASGSGQGNSGQPQHF
.	TRBD2	TRBV14	TRBJ2-5	TGTGCCAGCAGCCAAGAGCGACTAGCGGGAGCGGAGACCCAGTACTTC	CASSQERLAGAETQYF
.	.	TRBV6-5	TRBJ1-1	TGTGCCAGCAGTCCCTCCCTGAACACTGAAGCTTTCTTT	CASSPSLNTEAFF
.	.	TRBV7-2	TRBJ2-5	TGTGCCAGCAGCTCCCTAGGAAACGGACAAGAGACCCAGTACTTC	CASSSLGNGQETQYF
.	TRBD1	TRBV5-4	TRBJ2-7	TGTGCCAGCAGCCCCCGGGACAGGGGGATTTACGAGCAGTACTTC	CASSPRDRGIYEQYF
.	.	TRBV5-8	TRBJ1-1	TGTGCCAGCAGCCCTTCTCCCCGCAGGCCTAACACTGAAGCTTTCTTT	CASSPSPRRPNTEAFF
.	TRBD1	TRBV24-1	TRBJ1-2	TGTGCCACCAGTGACAGGACAGGGTTTGGCTACACCTTC	CATSDRTGFGYTF
.	TRBD2	TRBV4-2	TRBJ2-1	TGTGCCAGCAGCCAAGATCAAGCGGGAGGATACAATGAGCAGTTCTTC	CASSQDQAGGYNEQFF
few	TRBD1	TRBV27	TRBJ1-5	TGTGCCAGCACCTCCGGGACAGGGCATCAGCCCCAGCATTTT	CASTSGTGHQPQHF
.	.	TRBV15	TRBJ2-1	TGTGCCACCAGCAGAGATCAGGGGTACAATGAGCAGTTCTTC	CATSRDQGYNEQFF
.	TRBD1	TRBV24-1	TRBJ1-1	TGTGCCACCAGCAGGGGGAAGGGAACTGAAGCTTTCTTT	CATSRGKGTEAFF
.	TRBD1	TRBV5-4	TRBJ1-2	TGTGCCAGCAGCGTGACAGGGAACTATGGCTACACCTTC	CASSVTGNYGYTF
once	.	TRBV2	TRBJ2-5	TGTGCCAGCACCCGATCGAGGGCGCAGTACTTC	CASTRSRAQYF
few	TRBD1	TRBV7-2	TRBJ1-2	TGTGCCAGCAGCCCTACCAAAGGACAGGGGGGCTATGGCTACACCTTC	CASSPTKGQGGYGYTF
.	.	TRBV10-3	TRBJ1-1	TGTGCCATCAGTGGGCAGGGGATTGAAGCTTTCTTT	CAISGQGIEAFF